The next 27 T cell receptor beta chains were all read from a single sample in a study of CD8+CD57+ T cells in acquired aplastic anemia. Profiling of TCR beta VDJ combinations and CDR3 sequences used genomic DNA as template. TCRdb itself ran the reads through MiXCR, one entry per CDR3 protein. This table has about half a million distinct CDR3 sequences, roughly a third appearing once. The patients chosen for sequencing had shown expansion of CD8+CD57+ cells (detected by flow cytometry). The sequencing sample was made of sorted CD4+, CD8+, or CD8+CD57+ T cells (not recorded which) from PBMCs. The receptor set was obtained from a human donor with aplastic anemia.

This chain connects TRBV6-2 or TRBV6-3 to TRBJ2-4, with D possibly being TRBD1 (6 bases). This CDR3 spans 16 amino acids. Trimming took off 2 bases at V and 7 bases at J, with 18 bases between the two ends. Germline CDR1 and CDR2: MNHEY and SVGEGT. The CDR3 DNA follows: TGTGCCAGCAGTTACGTTACGGGACACCTGGAGAACATTCAGTACTTC. It is translated as CASSYVTGHLENIQYF.

This sequence joins TRBV10-1 and TRBJ2-7; possibly TRBD1 for D (5 bases). CDR3 length: 13 amino acids. From germline, CDR1 is WNHNN and CDR2 SYGVQD (reference sequence). Between the trimmed V and J ends, which lost 1 base and 7 bases, there was a span of 11 bases. The CDR3: CASSEYSRGEQYF. CDR3 nucleotide sequence: TGCGCCAGCAGTGAGTACTCTAGGGGAGAGCAGTACTTC.

This clonotype was observed a handful of times. This chain joins TRBV29-1 and TRBJ1-2; no definite D call. Germline CDR1 SQVTM, CDR2 ANQGSEA. The ends were cut back, 8 bases at V and 2 bases at J, with 15 bases in the middle. The CDR3 length is 13 residues. CDR3 sequence (DNA): TGCAGCTTAGCAAGGCCATTAAACTATGGCTACACCTTC. This gives the protein CSLARPLNYGYTF.

As regards this clonotype: Just one base apart from a much larger clone, this may be a read error. The chain couples TRBV25-1 to TRBJ1-2; D is undetermined. Germline lookup yields CDR1 MGHDK and CDR2 SYGVNS. V was clipped by 6 bases and J by 3 bases, with 14 bases between them. CDR3 size: 14 residues. CDR3 in amino acids: CASSLEPGHYGYTF. CDR3 in DNA: TGTGCCAGCAGCTTAGAGCCAGGCCACTATGGCTACACCTTC.

Details on this clonotype: This clone may be a read error of a much larger clone one base away. The rearrangement uses TRBV25-1 and TRBJ1-1; 7 bases map to TRBD1. This CDR3 is built from 14 residues. CDR1 is MGHDK, CDR2 SYGVNS, per germline. This CDR3 is CASSWGQTNTEAFF. In nucleotides, the CDR3 is TGCGCCAGCAGCTGGGGACAGACGAACACTGAAGCTTTCTTT.

This clonotype showed up many times. The chain combines TRBV9 with TRBJ2-7, with no clear D. CDR3 length: 14 amino acids. V shed 3 bases and J shed 3 bases, with 13 bases lying between them. Per germline, CDR1 SGDLS and CDR2 YYNGEE. The CDR3 loop is CASSADMDYYEQYF. The CDR3 bases are TGTGCCAGCAGCGCAGATATGGATTACTACGAGCAGTACTTC.

The chain employs TRBV11-1 and TRBJ2-5, with 8 bases aligning to TRBD1. J was trimmed by 5 bases and V by 1 base; bases with no gene match: 6. This CDR3 is built from 15 residues. CDR1 and CDR2 from the germline V gene are SGHAT and FQDESV (reference sequence). The CDR3 nucleotides are TGTGCCAGCAGCTTAGGGACAGGGCCCTGGGAGACCCAGTACTTC. Its translation is CASSLGTGPWETQYF.

The gene calls are TRBV20-1 and TRBJ1-1; no clear D gene. CDR1 is DFQATT and CDR2 is SNEGSKA in the germline V gene (reference sequence). CDR3 length: 14 residues. The ends were cut back, 5 bases at V and 2 bases at J, with 15 bases in the middle. The CDR3 DNA follows: TGCAGTGCTCAGAGTGTACAGATAAACACTGAAGCTTTCTTT. This sequence encodes CSAQSVQINTEAFF.

The chain employs TRBV5-5 and TRBJ2-7; D remains unclear. The CDR3 sequence is 14 residues long. V was shortened by 1 base and J by 0 bases, with 8 bases between the two germline ends. Looked up from germline, CDR1 is SGHKS and CDR2 is YYEKEE (reference sequence). CDR3 coding DNA: TGTGCCAGCAGCTTGACGAGGCCCTCCTACGAGCAGTACTTC. Protein product: CASSLTRPSYEQYF.

The gene calls are TRBV9 and TRBJ2-1; D gene ambiguous. This CDR3 has 12 residues. The germline V and J ends were trimmed by 0 bases and 9 bases, with 7 bases remaining between them. Germline values: CDR1 SGDLS, CDR2 YYNGEE. CDR3 loop: CASSVEEIEQFF. The CDR3, as DNA: TGTGCCAGCAGCGTAGAGGAGATTGAGCAGTTCTTC.

There are a few counts of this clonotype. The chain recombines TRBV6-1 with TRBJ1-5; D is unclear. The CDR3 has 14 residues. The germline CDR1 and CDR2 sequences are MNHNS and SASEGT. V gave up 4 bases and J gave up 1 base, with 8 bases separating them. CDR3 amino acids: CASSAHISNQPQHF. CDR3 bases: TGTGCCAGCAGTGCCCATATAAGCAATCAGCCCCAGCATTTT.

The V and J genes are TRBV5-1 and TRBJ1-3; D is perhaps TRBD1 (5 bases). The length of the CDR3 is 16 residues. Germline-derived CDR1 and CDR2 are SGHRS and YFSETQ. V shed 2 bases and J shed 0 bases, with 12 bases lying between them. The CDR3 bases are TGCGCCAGCAGCTTAAGGGGCAGGGACTCTGGAAACACCATATATTTT. Amino acids: CASSLRGRDSGNTIYF.

This clonotype has more than one count but fewer than ten. The chain employs TRBV5-5 and TRBJ2-7; 9 nucleotides align to TRBD1. The CDR3 contains 16 residues. From germline, CDR1 is SGHKS and CDR2 YYEKEE (reference sequence). V lost 0 bases and J lost 1; bases outside the gene matches: 5. The CDR3 loop reads CASSLGPGQGSYEQYF. The CDR3, as DNA: TGTGCCAGCAGCTTGGGACCGGGACAGGGTTCCTACGAGCAGTACTTC.

This clonotype was seen at least ten times. J is TRBJ2-6 and V is TRBV29-1, with no clear D. This CDR3 comprises 14 residues. Trimming removed 7 bases from V and 0 bases from J, with 10 bases in between. Germline assignment: CDR1 SQVTM and CDR2 ANQGSEA. Written as DNA, the CDR3 is TGCAGCGCCATCAAAGACTCTGGGGCCAACGTCCTGACTTTC. This codes for CSAIKDSGANVLTF.

This clonotype was seen many times. The chain joins TRBV15 to TRBJ2-3, with 10 bases identical to TRBD1. This CDR3 has 15 amino acids. From germline, CDR1 is LNHNV and CDR2 YYDKDF (reference sequence). Losses at the gene ends were 3 bases for V and 2 bases for J; bases not matched to a gene: 2. CDR3: CATSSGTGVTDTQYF. CDR3 DNA: TGTGCCACCAGCAGCGGGACAGGGGTCACAGATACGCAGTATTTT.

This rearrangement joins TRBV29-1 to TRBJ2-7; 7 bases line up with TRBD2. TRBJ2-5 matches the DNA end more closely, so the J call is doubtful. CDR1 is SQVTM, CDR2 ANQGSEA, per germline. The length of the CDR3 is 13 residues. The CDR3 bases are TGCAGCGTTGCTCTAGCGGAGCGAGAGACCCAGTACTTC. Its protein product is CSVALAERETQYF.

The rearrangement uses TRBV2 and TRBJ2-7, with D perhaps matching TRBD1 (5 bases). V lost 6 bases to trimming and J lost 6 bases, with 15 bases between them. In germline, CDR1 is SNHLY, CDR2 FYNNEI. The CDR3 consists of 13 residues. CDR3 DNA: TGTGCCAGCAGCGCCAGGGAAGGGTCCGAGCAGTACTTC. It encodes CASSAREGSEQYF.

This clonotype was seen ten or more times. The chain carries TRBV7-2 and TRBJ2-1; TRBD1 or TRBD2 may be the D gene (5 bases each). The V end was cut by 0 bases, the J end by 5 bases, with 8 bases between. The CDR3 consists of 14 residues. The germline gives CDR1 SGHTA, CDR2 FQGNSA. The CDR3 region has the DNA TGTGCCAGCAGCTTAGCGTTGGGGGACAATGAGCAGTTCTTC. Translated, it gives CASSLALGDNEQFF.

A remark on this clonotype: Since the CDR3 does not end with the conserved phenylalanine or tryptophan, this likely comes from a read error. This rearrangement joins TRBV7-2 to TRBJ1-1, with D possibly TRBD1 on 5 matching bases. CDR1 and CDR2 from the germline V gene are SGHTA and FQGNSA. This CDR3 has 15 residues. CDR3 nucleotides: TGTGCCAGCAGCTTAGCTTCCCGTACGGACACCGAAGCTTTCCTT. This sequence encodes CASSLASRTDTEAFL.

CDR3 DNA sequence: TGTGCCAGCAGCTCAAACAGGGGGGGTATAGATTCACCCCTCCACTTT. Encoded protein: CASSSNRGGIDSPLHF. The chain couples TRBV7-9 to TRBJ1-6; 8 bases are a match to TRBD1. J was trimmed by 8 bases and V by 4 bases; bases with no gene match: 10. The CDR3 sequence is 16 residues long. Germline values: CDR1 SEHNR, CDR2 FQNEAQ (reference sequence). The variable domain in full, with the rest retrieved from reference TRBV7-9 and TRBJ1-6, is DTGVSQNPRHKITKRGQNVTFRCDPISEHNRLYWYRQTLGQGPEFLTYFQNEAQLEKSRLLSDRFSAERPKGSFSTLEIQRTEQGDSAMYLCASSSNRGGIDSPLHFGNGTRLTVT.

The chain has TRBV10-3 and TRBJ1-2, with D possibly matching TRBD1 (5 bases). The germline V gene encodes CDR1 ENHRY and CDR2 SYGVKD. The CDR3 totals 11 residues. V was clipped by 7 bases and J by 7 bases, with 10 bases between them. CDR3 residues: CAIKVGGGYTF. For the CDR3, the DNA is TGTGCCATCAAGGTGGGGGGTGGCTACACCTTC.

There are a few counts of this clonotype. A junction end diverges from the germline sequence, so it may reflect a read error. The chain carries TRBV10-3 and TRBJ2-7; TRBD1 might be the D (6 bases). The CDR3 has 14 residues. Germline CDR1 is ENHRY and CDR2 is SYGVKD. The CDR3 DNA sequence: TGTGCCAGCAGTGAAGCGGACAGTGATTACGAGCAGTACTTC. This translates into CASSEADSDYEQYF.

This clonotype was picked up many times. V and J are TRBV5-1 and TRBJ2-7; 9 positions match TRBD1. There are 14 residues in the CDR3. Germline CDR1 is SGHRS and CDR2 is YFSETQ. V shed 4 bases, J shed 6 bases, and the junction held 8 bases outside the gene matches. The CDR3 sequence: CASSHGQGKGEQYF. CDR3 nucleotide sequence: TGCGCCAGCAGCCATGGACAGGGGAAGGGCGAGCAGTACTTC.

This clonotype was recorded a few times. The chain carries TRBV9 and TRBJ1-3; possibly TRBD1 for D (5 bases). The V gene lost 4 bases and the J gene lost 3 bases, with 11 bases spanning the gap. The V gene's germline CDR1 is SGDLS and CDR2 YYNGEE. The CDR3 runs to 14 residues. The chain's CDR3 is CASSTGTIGNTIYF. The CDR3 DNA follows: TGTGCCAGCAGCACTGGGACTATTGGAAACACCATATATTTT. Drawing the rest from reference TRBV9 and TRBJ1-3, the complete variable domain is DSGVTQTPKHLITATGQRVTLRCSPRSGDLSVYWYQQSLDQGLQFLIQYYNGEERAKGNILERFSAQQFPDLHSELNLSSLELGDSALYFCASSTGTIGNTIYFGEGSWLTVV.

This chain joins TRBV4-1 and TRBJ1-1; D gene uncertain. Trimming removed 1 base from V and 0 bases from J, with 9 bases in between. This CDR3 is built from 15 residues. Germline V gene data show CDR1 as MGHRA and CDR2 as YSYEKL. The CDR3 here is CASSQGLALNTEAFF. The CDR3 DNA reads as TGCGCCAGCAGCCAAGGCCTGGCCTTGAACACTGAAGCTTTCTTT.

V and J are TRBV24-1 and TRBJ1-2; D unresolved. The germline V gene has CDR1 KGHDR and CDR2 SFDVKD. CDR3 length: 12 residues. Trimming took off 3 bases at V and 8 bases at J, with 9 bases between the two ends. The CDR3 nucleotides read TGTGCCACCAGTGATGCAGGCTTCGGCTACACCTTC. The encoded protein is CATSDAGFGYTF.

For the CDR3, the DNA is TGTGCCAGCAGTAACCCCGGGACAGGGTTAGCCTACGAGCAGTACTTC. This gives the protein CASSNPGTGLAYEQYF. This chain uses TRBV6-5 with TRBJ2-7; 9 bases line up with TRBD1. CDR1 is MNHEY, CDR2 SVGAGI, per germline. There are 16 residues in the CDR3. V was clipped by 5 bases and J by 2 bases; unmatched bases: 10.